Sequencing of this T cell receptor beta chain was carried out in a study of cytomegalovirus exposure and HLA in healthy donors. As for this clone: No antigen is known for it.

Study results and caveats: It was reported that the classifier diagnosed cytomegalovirus status with high specificity and sensitivity in both the original and validation cohorts.

PCR employed 60 Vbeta and 13 Jbeta primers. The protocol was immunoSEQ multiplex PCR, while the TCRdb copy is restricted to in-frame clones and leaves out a portion. In the table there are around 150,000 clones, approximately 85% of which are singletons. Germline CDR1 is MDHEN and CDR2 is SYDVKM. Losses at the gene ends were 5 bases for V and 4 bases for J; bases not matched to a gene: 7. There are 15 residues in the CDR3. The origin of this receptor is a man in his fifties or sixties in good health and CMV-seropositive. The rearrangement uses TRBV28 and TRBJ2-2; 7 nucleotides line up with TRBD1. The sequenced sample consisted of PBMCs. The CDR3, as DNA: TGTGCCAGCAGTGTGACAGGGTGGTCCACCGGGGAGCTGTTTTTT. Amino acids: CASSVTGWSTGELFF.